Sequencing of this T cell receptor beta chain was carried out in a study of shared T cell receptors in the human thymus. This CDR3 contains 14 residues. Germline V gene data show CDR1 as SGHDN and CDR2 as FVKESK. The V and J ends lost 4 bases and 4 bases, in that order; junction bases with no gene match: 6. TCRdb's copy holds only in-frame clones and misses some; the assay was immunoSEQ multiplex PCR. This sample has some 660,000 clones, with approximately 89% found just once. These data are also associated with another study on human thymus T cells. This second study notes: The authors found apparently biased V and J gene usage in thymic and blood repertoires.

The sequencing input was thymocytes. This sequence joins TRBV14 and TRBJ1-2; 7 bases agree with TRBD1. The clonotype was recovered from a boy in the first two years of life with a congenital heart defect. CDR3 loop: CASSLRGGGYGYTF. CDR3 nucleotides: TGTGCCAGCAGCCTCAGAGGGGGCGGCTATGGCTACACCTTC.